The 8 T cell receptor beta chains given below trace back to one sample, sequenced in a study of cytomegalovirus exposure and HLA in healthy donors. Researchers ran the PCR with 60 Vbeta and 13 Jbeta primers. TCRdb's table, derived via immunoSEQ multiplex PCR, lists solely in-frame clones and lacks some. The data show 150,000 to 200,000 clones, roughly 79% seen once. The sequenced sample consisted of PBMCs. These receptors were collected from a woman in her 30s in good health and CMV-seropositive.

This chain links TRBV7-9 with TRBJ1-2; D gene unclear. Germline CDR1 reads SEHNR; CDR2 reads FQNEAQ (reference sequence). Trimming took 1 base from V and 8 from J, leaving 20 bases between them. This CDR3 has 16 residues. CDR3 bases: TGTGCCAGCAGCTTAGGAGCGTCGGCGCCCGGGTTAGGCTACACCTTC. It codes for CASSLGASAPGLGYTF.

J is TRBJ1-4 and V is TRBV11-2; a possible D gene is TRBD1 (6 bases). Trimming took 3 bases from V and 7 from J, leaving 6 bases between them. The CDR3 extends over 12 amino acids. The germline CDR1 and CDR2 sequences are SGHAT and FQNNGV. The CDR3 here is CASSFRGEKLFF. In DNA, the CDR3 is TGTGCCAGCAGCTTCAGGGGTGAAAAACTGTTTTTT.

V gene TRBV19 combines with J gene TRBJ2-1, with a weak D call TRBD2 (5 bases). The CDR3 totals 15 residues. CDR1 is LNHDA and CDR2 is SQIVND in the germline V gene (reference sequence). V was trimmed by 4 bases and J by 4 bases, leaving 14 bases between them. The CDR3 nucleotides read TGTGCCAGTAGTACCGAGGGATTACCTTACAATGAGCAGTTCTTC. It is translated as CASSTEGLPYNEQFF.

The chain employs TRBV25-1 and TRBJ1-4; 7 nucleotides agree with TRBD1. The V gene end was trimmed by 5 bases and the J gene end by 3 bases; junction bases not matched to a gene: 6. The CDR3 loop spans 15 amino acids. CDR1 MGHDK and CDR2 SYGVNS come from the germline V gene. The CDR3 DNA follows: TGTGCCAGCAGTAATACAGGGGCGCCTAATGAAAAACTGTTTTTT. This gives the protein CASSNTGAPNEKLFF.

This chain joins TRBV27 and TRBJ1-1, with D hard to call. The CDR3 has 14 amino acids. The V end lost 2 bases, the J end lost 0 bases, and 7 bases lay between the germline ends. CDR1 and CDR2 from the germline V gene are MNHEY and SMNVEV (reference sequence). The CDR3 here is CASSLTTVNTEAFF. The CDR3 nucleotides read TGTGCCAGCAGTTTAACCACGGTGAACACTGAAGCTTTCTTT.

The genes are TRBV7-2 and TRBJ2-7; 9 nucleotides agree with TRBD1. Germline values: CDR1 SGHTA, CDR2 FQGNSA. The CDR3 consists of 14 residues. Germline trimming cut 5 bases from V and 2 bases from J; bases unmatched to any gene: 4. CDR3 sequence: CASSKQGAPYEQYF. As DNA, the CDR3 is TGTGCCAGCAGCAAACAGGGGGCCCCCTACGAGCAGTACTTC.

The J gene is TRBJ2-1, the V gene TRBV7-8; D not resolved. Per germline, CDR1 SGHVS and CDR2 FQNEAQ. The V end was cut by 1 base, the J end by 2 bases, with 9 bases between. The CDR3 has 15 amino acids. The CDR3 DNA follows: TGTGCCAGCAGCTTAGAAAACTTTCCCTACAATGAGCAGTTCTTC. Translated, it gives CASSLENFPYNEQFF.

The J gene is TRBJ2-5, the V gene TRBV27; maybe TRBD1 (6 bases). The V gene lost 1 base and the J gene lost 4 bases, with 16 bases spanning the gap. In germline, CDR1 is MNHEY, CDR2 SMNVEV (reference sequence). The CDR3 runs 16 residues. The CDR3 DNA reads TGTGCCAGCAGTTTATTGGCCGGGCAGGGGCGAGAGACCCAGTACTTC. It translates to CASSLLAGQGRETQYF.